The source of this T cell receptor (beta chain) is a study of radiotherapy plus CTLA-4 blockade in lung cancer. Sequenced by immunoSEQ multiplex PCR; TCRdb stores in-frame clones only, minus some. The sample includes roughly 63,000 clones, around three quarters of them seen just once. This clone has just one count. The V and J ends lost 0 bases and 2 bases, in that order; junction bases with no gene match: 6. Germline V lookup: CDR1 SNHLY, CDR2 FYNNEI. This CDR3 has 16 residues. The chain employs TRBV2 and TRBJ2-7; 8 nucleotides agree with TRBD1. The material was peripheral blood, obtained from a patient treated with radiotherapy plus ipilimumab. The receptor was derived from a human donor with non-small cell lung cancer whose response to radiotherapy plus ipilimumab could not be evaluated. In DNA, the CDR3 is TGTGCCAGCAGTGAAGCGCGAGGACAGGGTACCTACGAGCAGTACTTC. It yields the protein CASSEARGQGTYEQYF.